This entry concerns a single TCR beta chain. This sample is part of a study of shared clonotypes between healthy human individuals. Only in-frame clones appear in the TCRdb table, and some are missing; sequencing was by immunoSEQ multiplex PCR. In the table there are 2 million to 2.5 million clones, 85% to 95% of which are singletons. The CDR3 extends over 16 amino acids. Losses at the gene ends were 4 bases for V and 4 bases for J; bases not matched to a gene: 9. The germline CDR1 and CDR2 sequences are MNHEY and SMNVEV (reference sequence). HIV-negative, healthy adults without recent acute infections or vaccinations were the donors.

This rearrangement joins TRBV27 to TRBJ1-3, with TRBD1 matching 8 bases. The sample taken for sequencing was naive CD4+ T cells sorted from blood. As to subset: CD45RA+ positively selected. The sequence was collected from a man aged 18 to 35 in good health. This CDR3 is CASSSPHRDRGNTIYF. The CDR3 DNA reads TGTGCCAGCAGTTCTCCACACCGGGACAGGGGAAACACCATATATTTT.